Presented here are 25 T cell receptor beta chains from one specimen sequenced in a study of blood T cell repertoires in COVID-19. Clones were sequenced by immunoSEQ multiplex PCR, and TCRdb holds only the in-frame ones, with some missing. Altogether about 170,000 clones are present, roughly 80% being singletons, with the ten largest covering roughly 2%. Material for sequencing was peripheral blood. The receptors were sampled from a woman aged 80 or over with acute or convalescent COVID-19.

V gene TRBV5-1 combines with J gene TRBJ1-1, with D possibly being TRBD1 (6 bases). Germline values: CDR1 SGHRS, CDR2 YFSETQ. The CDR3 runs to 14 residues. Trimming cost V 3 bases and J 6 bases, with 15 bases left between them. The CDR3 DNA reads TGCGCCAGCAGCTCGGGACACCGAACGGCTGAAGCTTTCTTT. Translation gives CASSSGHRTAEAFF.

The chain carries TRBV5-1 and TRBJ1-4; 10 nucleotides align to TRBD1. The germline gives CDR1 SGHRS, CDR2 YFSETQ. V was clipped by 4 bases and J by 5 bases; unmatched bases: 2. This CDR3 comprises 14 residues. CDR3 sequence (DNA): TGCGCCAGCAGCCCGGACAGGGGGAATGAAAAACTGTTTTTT. Residues: CASSPDRGNEKLFF.

This chain links TRBV29-1 with TRBJ1-3, with TRBD1 as a possible D gene (5 bases). Germline assignment: CDR1 SQVTM and CDR2 ANQGSEA. Trimming shortened V by 7 bases and J by 0 bases, and 7 bases separated the two germline ends. This CDR3 is built from 12 residues. The DNA of the CDR3 is TGCAGCGCAGACAGCTCTGGAAACACCATATATTTT. Amino acids: CSADSSGNTIYF. Full variable domain (missing parts from reference TRBV29-1 and TRBJ1-3): SAVISQKPSRDICQRGTSLTIQCQVDSQVTMMFWYRQQPGQSLTLIATANQGSEATYESGFVIDKFPISRPNLTFSTLTVSNMSPEDSSIYLCSADSSGNTIYFGEGSWLTVV.

This chain uses TRBV5-4 with TRBJ2-7, with D unclear. Germline V CDR1 and CDR2: SGHNT, YYREEE (reference sequence). The CDR3 consists of 13 residues. With 1 base removed from V and 2 bases from J, the gap between germline ends came to 7 bases. The CDR3 DNA follows: TGTGCCAGCAGCTTGTTGACAACCTACGAGCAGTACTTC. It codes for CASSLLTTYEQYF.

There are a few counts of this clone. The rearrangement links TRBV4-3 to TRBJ1-2; D perhaps matches TRBD1 (6 bases). The V and J ends lost 0 bases and 7 bases respectively, with 18 bases between them. Germline assignment: CDR1 LGHNA and CDR2 YSLEER. The CDR3 is 16 residues long. In DNA form, the CDR3 reads TGCGCCAGCAGCCAAGATGGGGGACACATGCCGGGTGGCTACACCTTC. Translating it yields CASSQDGGHMPGGYTF.

The chain has TRBV15 and TRBJ1-3; tentative D call: TRBD1 (5 bases). CDR1 and CDR2 (germline): LNHNV, YYDKDF (reference sequence). V was shortened by 0 bases and J by 0 bases, with 12 bases between the two germline ends. CDR3 length: 17 amino acids. Here the CDR3 DNA reads TGTGCCACCAGCAGAGATGGAACAGGCCTCTCTGGAAACACCATATATTTT. It codes for CATSRDGTGLSGNTIYF.

The chain has TRBV3-1 (or the pseudogene TRBV3-2) and TRBJ1-2, with 7 bases aligning to TRBD1. The CDR3 sequence is 15 residues long. V dropped 6 bases and J dropped 8; count of bases not matched to a gene: 15. CDR1 and CDR2 from the germline V gene are LGHDT and YNNKEL (reference sequence). CDR3 amino acids: CASSPTQGGSGGYTF. Written as DNA, the CDR3 is TGTGCCAGCAGTCCTACTCAGGGGGGATCCGGCGGCTACACCTTC.

This clone was observed a handful of times. The rearrangement uses TRBV7-2 and TRBJ2-3; D is possibly TRBD1 (5 bases). The CDR3 is 14 amino acids. The germline CDR1 and CDR2 sequences are SGHTA and FQGNSA. V lost 5 bases and J lost 0, with 9 bases in between. The chain's CDR3 is CASSPDRSTDTQYF. The CDR3 DNA reads as TGTGCCAGCAGCCCTGACAGAAGCACAGATACGCAGTATTTT.

This clone was seen more than once but under ten times. The chain couples TRBV30 to TRBJ2-7; 7 bases agree with TRBD1. CDR3 size: 15 residues. Germline CDR1 is GTSNPN and CDR2 is SVGIG (reference sequence). The V gene end was trimmed by 2 bases and the J gene end by 13 bases; junction bases not matched to a gene: 20. The CDR3 coding sequence is TGTGCCTGGAGTAAACTGGTGGGGACCGACAGGGAAACCTACTTC. As protein: CAWSKLVGTDRETYF.

The rearrangement links TRBV9 to TRBJ2-5; 7 nucleotides line up with TRBD1. V gave up 0 bases and J gave up 5 bases; unmatched junction bases: 4. The CDR3 spans 14 residues. Germline lookup yields CDR1 SGDLS and CDR2 YYNGEE. The CDR3 region has the DNA TGTGCCAGCAGCGTAGGGACAGGAATTGAGACCCAGTACTTC. Encoded protein: CASSVGTGIETQYF. The whole variable domain, remainder taken from reference TRBV9 and TRBJ2-5, is DSGVTQTPKHLITATGQRVTLRCSPRSGDLSVYWYQQSLDQGLQFLIQYYNGEERAKGNILERFSAQQFPDLHSELNLSSLELGDSALYFCASSVGTGIETQYFGPGTRLLVL.

This chain links TRBV18 with TRBJ2-1, with D maybe TRBD2 (6 bases). V was pared by 3 bases and J by 2 bases, with 17 bases between. CDR3 size: 17 residues. Germline-derived CDR1 and CDR2 are KGHSH and LQKENI. The DNA of the CDR3 is TGTGCCAGCTCACCCATATTTAGTAGCGGACCCTACAATGAGCAGTTCTTC. The encoded protein is CASSPIFSSGPYNEQFF.

This chain uses TRBV12-3 or TRBV12-4 with TRBJ2-7, with D hard to call. This CDR3 spans 12 amino acids. Trimming stripped 3 bases from V and 3 bases from J, with 6 bases between. CDR3: CASSLSVYEQYF. The CDR3 coding sequence is TGTGCCAGCAGTTTGTCCGTCTACGAGCAGTACTTC.

This chain joins TRBV4-2 and TRBJ2-3; 8 nucleotides agree with TRBD1. The germline V gene has CDR1 LGHNA and CDR2 YNFKEQ. The V gene end was trimmed by 0 bases and the J gene end by 9 bases; junction bases not matched to a gene: 14. CDR3 length: 17 amino acids. CDR3 sequence: CASSQELGQAIWDTQYF. CDR3 nucleotides: TGTGCCAGCAGCCAAGAGCTGGGACAGGCCATCTGGGACACGCAGTATTTT.

The V gene is TRBV5-5, the J gene TRBJ2-2, with no clear D. V was cut by 1 base and J by 7 bases, with 17 bases left in between. Germline V CDR1 and CDR2: SGHKS, YYEKEE (reference sequence). The CDR3 length is 16 residues. The CDR3 DNA reads as TGTGCCAGCAGCTTGTTCCACCGTTGGCAAGACGGGGAGCTGTTTTTT. Amino acid sequence: CASSLFHRWQDGELFF.

This clone turned up a few times. The V call is TRBV30, the J call TRBJ1-5; TRBD1 aligns across 7 bases. V shed 3 bases and J 5 bases; nucleotides not matched to a gene: 7. The germline V gene has CDR1 GTSNPN and CDR2 SVGIG (reference sequence). There are 14 residues in the CDR3. This chain's CDR3 is CAWSRAGGYQPQHF. The CDR3 DNA is TGTGCCTGGAGCCGAGCAGGGGGATATCAGCCCCAGCATTTT.

The chain employs TRBV6-6 and TRBJ2-3; tentatively, D is TRBD2 (5 bases). Between the trimmed V and J ends, which lost 0 bases and 4 bases, there was a span of 11 bases. The CDR3 has 15 amino acids. Germline loops: CDR1 MNHNY, CDR2 SVGAGI (reference sequence). DNA of the CDR3: TGTGCCAGCAGTTACTCGCCGGGGAGACCAGATACGCAGTATTTT. It translates to CASSYSPGRPDTQYF.

V is TRBV6-6 and J is TRBJ2-7; 9 bases agree with TRBD1. The junction had 7 bases not matched to a gene; V was cut back by 8 bases and J by 2 bases. CDR1 is MNHNY, CDR2 SVGAGI, per germline (reference sequence). The CDR3 extends over 14 amino acids. CDR3: CASHTGTGTYEQYF. In nucleotides, the CDR3 is TGTGCCAGCCACACCGGGACAGGGACCTACGAGCAGTACTTC.

V and J are TRBV3-1 (or the pseudogene TRBV3-2) and TRBJ1-4; D perhaps matches TRBD1 (6 bases). The CDR3 is 17 amino acids. V was clipped by 5 bases and J by 0 bases, with 16 bases between them. The germline CDR1 and CDR2 sequences are LGHDT and YNNKEL (reference sequence). CDR3 sequence (DNA): TGTGCCAGCAGCTACTTCTCGGACAGTACAACTAATGAAAAACTGTTTTTT. This translates into CASSYFSDSTTNEKLFF.

This clone appeared once. This chain uses TRBV6-5 with TRBJ1-2, with 8 bases matching TRBD1. Germline V gives CDR1 MNHEY, CDR2 SVGAGI. The J segment lost 3 bases and the V segment lost 7 bases, leaving 4 bases of the junction unmatched. This CDR3 spans 13 amino acids. In nucleotides, the CDR3 is TGTGCCAGCAAAGAGACAGGGGACTATGGCTACACCTTC. Translation: CASKETGDYGYTF.

The J gene is TRBJ2-3, the V gene TRBV19; 10 bases match TRBD2. The CDR3 length is 15 residues. Germline trimming cut 7 bases from V and 3 bases from J; bases unmatched to any gene: 7. CDR1 and CDR2 (germline): LNHDA, SQIVND (reference sequence). For the CDR3, the DNA is TGTGCCAGTACCTCTAGCGGGAGTGGGACAGATACGCAGTATTTT. It specifies CASTSSGSGTDTQYF. The variable domain in full, completed from reference TRBV19 and TRBJ2-3, reads DGGITQSPKYLFRKEGQNVTLSCEQNLNHDAMYWYRQDPGQGLRLIYYSQIVNDFQKGDIAEGYSVSREKKESFPLTVTSAQKNPTAFYLCASTSSGSGTDTQYFGPGTRLTVL.

The V gene is TRBV25-1, the J gene TRBJ1-1, with D possibly being TRBD1 (5 bases). Trimming shortened V by 3 bases and J by 11 bases, and 16 bases separated the two germline ends. This CDR3 comprises 13 residues. CDR1 and CDR2 (germline): MGHDK, SYGVNS. In nucleotides, the CDR3 is TGTGCCAGCAGTGATGGGGCGGTGGAAAGGGCTTTCTTT. It translates to CASSDGAVERAFF.

The V call is TRBV6-2 or TRBV6-3, the J call TRBJ1-6; 12 bases align to TRBD1. CDR1 and CDR2 (germline): MNHEY, SVGEGT. J was trimmed by 10 bases and V by 5 bases; bases with no gene match: 3. CDR3 length: 14 residues. Written as DNA, the CDR3 is TGTGCCAGCAGTCCCGGGACAGGGGGCTCACCCCTCCACTTT. Encoded protein: CASSPGTGGSPLHF.

The chain employs TRBV18 and TRBJ2-3; 14 nucleotides match TRBD2. V lost 8 bases to trimming and J lost 3 bases; unmatched junction nucleotides: 10. This CDR3 contains 17 residues. Germline V gene data show CDR1 as KGHSH and CDR2 as LQKENI. Written as DNA, the CDR3 is TGTGCCAGCCCGTCCGGGACTAGCGGGAGTAGAACAGATACGCAGTATTTT. This sequence encodes CASPSGTSGSRTDTQYF.

This clone occurred once. V usage is TRBV5-6 and J usage is TRBJ2-7; TRBD1 agrees at 9 bases. There are 16 residues in the CDR3. The ends lost 4 bases at V and 7 bases at J; junction bases unmatched: 15. Germline loops: CDR1 SGHDT, CDR2 YYEEEE. CDR3 sequence: CASSTAGTGPAGEQYF. CDR3 DNA sequence: TGTGCCAGCAGCACCGCCGGGACAGGGCCAGCTGGGGAGCAGTACTTC.

The rearrangement uses TRBV25-1 and TRBJ2-5, with 7 positions matching TRBD1. The CDR3 spans 16 residues. V shed 4 bases, J shed 3 bases, and the junction held 11 bases outside the gene matches. Per the germline V gene, CDR1 is MGHDK and CDR2 is SYGVNS. CDR3 amino acids: CASSATWDSGKETQYF. CDR3 bases: TGTGCCAGCAGTGCTACCTGGGACAGCGGTAAAGAGACCCAGTACTTC.